Presented here are 30 T cell receptor beta chains from one specimen sequenced in a study of cytomegalovirus exposure and HLA in healthy donors. The PCR ran on 60 Vbeta and 13 Jbeta primers. Data came from immunoSEQ multiplex PCR; TCRdb stores just in-frame clones and leaves some out. This table has about 200,000 clones, around four fifths appearing once. Sequenced sample: PBMCs. The receptor set was obtained from a woman in her thirties or forties in good health and CMV-seronegative.

This clone was observed once. The genes are TRBV4-1 and TRBJ2-1; D is possibly TRBD2 (5 bases). Germline-derived CDR1 and CDR2 are MGHRA and YSYEKL. V lost 1 base, J lost 10 bases, and 17 bases lay in between. The CDR3 is 15 residues long. The DNA of the CDR3 is TGCGCCAGCAGCCAAGTATTCCCGGGATCGGTAGAGCAGTTCTTC. Translating gives CASSQVFPGSVEQFF.

The gene calls are TRBV28 and TRBJ1-5; a weak D match, TRBD1 (6 bases). The CDR3 has 15 amino acids. The germline V gene encodes CDR1 MDHEN and CDR2 SYDVKM. Between the trimmed V and J ends, which lost 6 bases and 7 bases, there was a span of 19 bases. CDR3 bases: TGTGCCAGCAGACCCCAGGGGAGACTTAGACAGCCCCAGCATTTT. Protein product: CASRPQGRLRQPQHF.

This clone was counted a few times. The V gene is TRBV7-3, the J gene TRBJ2-3, with a weak D call TRBD2 (6 bases). The CDR3 totals 15 residues. Per germline, CDR1 SGHTA and CDR2 FQGTGA. Trimming took off 2 bases at V and 0 bases at J, with 9 bases between the two ends. The CDR3 bases are TGTGCCAGCAGCTTATACGGGACTAGCACAGATACGCAGTATTTT. Its translation: CASSLYGTSTDTQYF.

J is TRBJ2-7 and V is TRBV28; no clear D. The germline V gene encodes CDR1 MDHEN and CDR2 SYDVKM. The CDR3 has 13 residues. V lost 8 bases, J lost 2 bases, and 13 bases lay in between. DNA of the CDR3: TGTGCCAGCCGACACGATCGCACCTACGAGCAGTACTTC. As protein: CASRHDRTYEQYF.

The chain is built from TRBV2 and TRBJ2-3; the D gene is possibly TRBD2 (6 bases). The V gene lost 2 bases and the J gene lost 1 base, with 10 bases spanning the gap. The CDR3 consists of 15 residues. Germline V CDR1 and CDR2: SNHLY, FYNNEI. Written as DNA, the CDR3 is TGTGCCAGCAGTGAAATGCGGGGAGGCACAGATACGCAGTATTTT. Translation gives CASSEMRGGTDTQYF. The variable domain in full, with the rest retrieved from reference TRBV2 and TRBJ2-3, is EPEVTQTPSHQVTQMGQEVILRCVPISNHLYFYWYRQILGQKVEFLVSFYNNEISEKSEIFDDQFSVERPDGSNFTLKIRSTKLEDSAMYFCASSEMRGGTDTQYFGPGTRLTVL.

J is TRBJ1-1 and V is TRBV5-1; weak D call: TRBD1 (6 bases). The CDR3 sequence is 14 residues long. Germline-derived CDR1 and CDR2 are SGHRS and YFSETQ. Trimming removed 4 bases from V and 0 bases from J, with 10 bases in between. The CDR3 reads CASSNQGMNTEAFF. As DNA, the CDR3 is TGCGCCAGCAGCAACCAGGGGATGAACACTGAAGCTTTCTTT.

The chain has TRBV5-1 and TRBJ2-5, with D tentatively TRBD1 (5 bases). Looked up from germline, CDR1 is SGHRS and CDR2 is YFSETQ. The CDR3 totals 16 residues. Trimming pared 0 bases from V and 5 bases from J, leaving 17 bases between. The CDR3 is CASSLEGNPSRETQYF. The CDR3 DNA follows: TGCGCCAGCAGCTTGGAGGGGAACCCTTCTAGGGAGACCCAGTACTTC.

The gene calls are TRBV29-1 and TRBJ2-7; D is perhaps TRBD1 (6 bases). Per the germline V gene, CDR1 is SQVTM and CDR2 is ANQGSEA. The CDR3 length is 13 residues. Trimming removed 7 bases at V and 0 bases at J, with 13 bases between. The CDR3, as DNA: TGCAGCGCAGAAGGCAGGGGCTCCTACGAGCAGTACTTC. It encodes CSAEGRGSYEQYF.

The rearrangement joins TRBV2 to TRBJ1-5, with a tentative D call TRBD1 (5 bases). Germline lookup yields CDR1 SNHLY and CDR2 FYNNEI. The CDR3 spans 16 residues. Deletions cut 5 bases from V and 4 bases from J, with 18 bases between. The CDR3 loop is CASSLIREGQNQPQHF. The CDR3 nucleotides read TGTGCCAGCAGTTTAATCAGGGAAGGCCAAAATCAGCCCCAGCATTTT.

This clone was observed a few times. This chain links TRBV11-2 with TRBJ1-1; tentative D call: TRBD1 (5 bases). This CDR3 is built from 15 residues. Between the trimmed V and J ends, which lost 1 base and 0 bases, there was a span of 9 bases. CDR1 SGHAT and CDR2 FQNNGV come from the germline V gene. The DNA of the CDR3 is TGTGCCAGCAGCTTAGCACGGGGGTTGAACACTGAAGCTTTCTTT. Translating it yields CASSLARGLNTEAFF.

The chain carries TRBV5-1 and TRBJ1-2, with 7 bases aligning to TRBD1. This CDR3 spans 14 amino acids. CDR1 and CDR2 from the germline V gene are SGHRS and YFSETQ. Trimming took 1 base from V and 4 from J; bases not matched to a gene: 4. CDR3: CASSLPGTVYGYTF. CDR3 bases: TGCGCCAGCAGCTTGCCAGGGACAGTCTATGGCTACACCTTC.

This clone was counted once. The chain combines TRBV9 with TRBJ2-3; 8 positions match TRBD2. The CDR3 extends over 14 amino acids. With V trimmed by 6 bases and J by 4 bases, 7 bases remained unmatched. CDR1 and CDR2 from the germline V gene are SGDLS and YYNGEE. The CDR3 bases are TGTGCCAGCAACCAAGCGGGAGTGGCAGATACGCAGTATTTT. This encodes CASNQAGVADTQYF.

This chain joins TRBV9 and TRBJ2-3, with 9 positions matching TRBD1. This CDR3 spans 15 amino acids. V was pared by 3 bases and J by 2 bases, with 4 bases of the junction left unmatched. Germline V gene sequence: CDR1 SGDLS, CDR2 YYNGEE. The CDR3 is CASSAGTGPTDTQYF. DNA of the CDR3: TGTGCCAGCAGCGCCGGGACAGGGCCCACAGATACGCAGTATTTT.

This rearrangement joins TRBV9 to TRBJ2-1, with 9 bases lining up with TRBD1. The CDR3 totals 14 residues. V lost 3 bases, J lost 8 bases, and 6 bases stayed unmatched. The germline gives CDR1 SGDLS, CDR2 YYNGEE. The CDR3 sequence: CASSASTGGYEQFF. CDR3 nucleotide sequence: TGTGCCAGCAGCGCCTCCACAGGGGGCTATGAGCAGTTCTTC.

CDR3 region: CASLGGSGRTQYF. The CDR3, as DNA: TGTGCCAGCCTTGGGGGTAGCGGGAGAACCCAGTACTTC. The chain is built from TRBV7-2 and TRBJ2-5, with TRBD2 identical over 9 bases. Germline V gene lookup returns CDR1 SGHTA and CDR2 FQGNSA. This CDR3 has 13 residues. The trim removed 8 bases at V and 8 bases at J, leaving 9 bases unmatched.

V is TRBV11-2 and J is TRBJ1-1; 11 positions match TRBD1. This CDR3 has 15 residues. Germline V lookup: CDR1 SGHAT, CDR2 FQNNGV. Trimming took 2 bases from V and 5 from J; bases not matched to a gene: 4. The CDR3 loop reads CASSLRTGGFTEAFF. CDR3 nucleotide sequence: TGTGCCAGCAGCTTAAGGACAGGGGGCTTTACTGAAGCTTTCTTT.

This rearrangement joins TRBV21-1 to TRBJ2-7; the D segment call TRBD2 is taken from the table without a DNA check. TRBV21-1 constitutes a pseudogene. The CDR3 has 12 amino acids. This chain's CDR3 is CASSFHCGEQYF. DNA of the CDR3: TGTGCCAGCAGCTTCCACTGCGGCGAGCAGTACTTC.

The CDR3, as DNA: TGTGCCAGCAGCCTGAGCGGGGGCTACACCTTC. Translated, it gives CASSLSGGYTF. This chain joins TRBV4-2 and TRBJ1-2; D is ambiguous. V was clipped by 4 bases and J by 8 bases, with 8 bases between them. CDR1 and CDR2 (germline): LGHNA, YNFKEQ. This CDR3 has 11 amino acids.

The chain is built from TRBV28 and TRBJ2-5; a possible D gene is TRBD2 (6 bases). This CDR3 spans 13 amino acids. V lost 3 bases and J 9 bases, leaving 14 bases between the germline ends. Per germline, CDR1 MDHEN and CDR2 SYDVKM. CDR3 sequence reads: CASSLVGWGAQYF. The CDR3, as DNA: TGTGCCAGCAGTTTGGTCGGTTGGGGGGCCCAGTACTTC.

The rearrangement uses TRBV9 and TRBJ2-2; TRBD2 aligns across 8 bases. The V and J ends lost 3 bases and 5 bases, in that order; junction bases with no gene match: 6. Germline V gene sequence: CDR1 SGDLS, CDR2 YYNGEE. The CDR3 loop spans 15 amino acids. Here the CDR3 reads CASSATGTSTGELFF. The CDR3 coding sequence is TGTGCCAGCAGCGCTACCGGGACTAGTACCGGGGAGCTGTTTTTT.

The V call is TRBV28, the J call TRBJ2-7; D not certain. Germline CDR1 and CDR2: MDHEN and SYDVKM. The CDR3 is 16 amino acids. V was clipped by 2 bases and J by 3 bases, with 17 bases between them. The CDR3 loop is CASSLEPFTSFYEQYF. The CDR3, as DNA: TGTGCCAGCAGTTTAGAGCCCTTCACCTCCTTCTACGAGCAGTACTTC.

The chain has TRBV30 and TRBJ1-4, with D possibly being TRBD1 (6 bases). The CDR3 extends over 13 amino acids. From germline, CDR1 is GTSNPN and CDR2 SVGIG (reference sequence). The germline V and J ends were trimmed by 2 bases and 7 bases, with 11 bases remaining between them. CDR3 residues: CAWSKGEGEKLFF. The CDR3 DNA follows: TGTGCCTGGAGTAAGGGGGAGGGTGAAAAACTGTTTTTT.

The chain uses TRBV27 and TRBJ1-4, with D uncertain. This CDR3 has 17 amino acids. The germline V gene encodes CDR1 MNHEY and CDR2 SMNVEV (reference sequence). The V end was cut by 6 bases, the J end by 8 bases, with 25 bases between. CDR3 sequence: CASSPRGLPSGGEKLFF. CDR3 nucleotides: TGTGCCAGCAGCCCCCGAGGGCTACCCTCAGGTGGGGAAAAACTGTTTTTT.

This chain connects TRBV2 to TRBJ1-5; D remains unclear. V was trimmed by 8 bases and J by 2 bases, leaving 16 bases between them. CDR3 length equals 15 residues. The germline gives CDR1 SNHLY, CDR2 FYNNEI. The CDR3 coding sequence is TGTGCCAGCCGTATGAGATTCACTGGCAATCAGCCCCAGCATTTT. As protein: CASRMRFTGNQPQHF.

The J gene is TRBJ1-4, the V gene TRBV30, with TRBD1 matching over 7 bases. J gave up 7 bases and V 5 bases, and 10 bases lay outside the gene matches. This CDR3 is 14 amino acids long. The germline gives CDR1 GTSNPN, CDR2 SVGIG (reference sequence). CDR3 bases: TGTGCCTGGCGGAAAGAGCCAGGGGGTGAAAAACTGTTTTTT. This encodes CAWRKEPGGEKLFF. The entire variable domain, with the rest obtained from reference TRBV30 and TRBJ1-4, is as follows: SQTIHQWPATLVQPVGSPLSLECTVEGTSNPNLYWYRQAAGRGLQLLFYSVGIGQISSEVPQNLSASRPQDRQFILSSKKLLLSDSGFYLCAWRKEPGGEKLFFGSGTQLSVL.

The rearrangement links TRBV6-1 to TRBJ2-7; tentatively, D is TRBD1 (6 bases). Trimming removed 7 bases at V and 0 bases at J, with 13 bases between. Germline-derived CDR1 and CDR2 are MNHNS and SASEGT. There are 14 residues in the CDR3. CDR3 sequence (DNA): TGTGCCAGCATTGGACAGATTTCCTCCTACGAGCAGTACTTC. Amino acids: CASIGQISSYEQYF.

The V gene is TRBV28, the J gene TRBJ2-7, with no clear D. The CDR3 is made up of 13 amino acids. V dropped 3 bases and J dropped 6 bases, with 12 bases sitting between them. The germline V gene has CDR1 MDHEN and CDR2 SYDVKM. This chain's CDR3 is CASSLAYWSEQYF. The CDR3, as DNA: TGTGCCAGCAGTTTGGCGTACTGGAGCGAGCAGTACTTC.

This chain links TRBV11-2 with TRBJ2-1; a weak D match, TRBD2 (5 bases). V was trimmed by 4 bases and J by 6 bases, leaving 19 bases between them. Germline CDR1 is SGHAT and CDR2 is FQNNGV. The CDR3 runs 16 residues. For the CDR3, the DNA is TGTGCCAGCAGCTCACGAGGGCTCCAAGGCCCCAATGAGCAGTTCTTC. Translation gives CASSSRGLQGPNEQFF.

This clone is a singleton in its sample. This sequence joins TRBV7-2 and TRBJ2-7; D perhaps matches TRBD1 (6 bases). Trimming removed 7 bases from V and 1 base from J, with 17 bases in between. The CDR3 covers 15 residues. CDR1 is SGHTA and CDR2 is FQGNSA in the germline V gene. CDR3 in amino acids: CASNRRDTSSYEQYF. As DNA, the CDR3 is TGTGCCAGCAACCGAAGGGACACCTCTTCCTACGAGCAGTACTTC.

V gene TRBV7-8 combines with J gene TRBJ2-7, with TRBD2 matching over 9 bases. Trimming at V came to 4 bases and at J to 3 bases, leaving 7 bases not matched to a gene. Germline loops: CDR1 SGHVS, CDR2 FQNEAQ. The length of the CDR3 is 15 residues. This CDR3 is CASSSDLAGLYEQYF. The DNA of the CDR3 is TGTGCCAGCAGCTCGGATCTAGCGGGGCTCTACGAGCAGTACTTC.